The next 21 T cell receptor beta chains were all read from a single sample in a study of blood T cell repertoires in COVID-19. The assay was immunoSEQ multiplex PCR, and TCRdb's table has in-frame clones only and misses some. The data hold tens of thousands of clones, with more than 80% observed a single time. Sequenced sample: peripheral blood. These receptors all stem from a human donor in a cohort sampled during active COVID-19.

J is TRBJ1-2 and V is TRBV6-5; 10 bases are shared with TRBD1. Germline lookup yields CDR1 MNHEY and CDR2 SVGAGI. Trimming removed 6 bases from V and 5 bases from J; junction bases left unmatched: 3. This CDR3 is built from 13 residues. CDR3 region: CASSRDRGYGYTF. The CDR3 DNA reads TGTGCCAGCAGCCGGGACAGGGGATATGGCTACACCTTC.

The chain joins TRBV7-2 to TRBJ2-3; D gene uncertain. This CDR3 is built from 13 residues. Per the germline V gene, CDR1 is SGHTA and CDR2 is FQGNSA. Trimming took off 1 base at V and 3 bases at J, with 5 bases between the two ends. Here the CDR3 DNA reads TGTGCCAGCAGCTTAGACTGGACAGATACGCAGTATTTT. It yields the protein CASSLDWTDTQYF. The entire variable domain, with the rest obtained from reference TRBV7-2 and TRBJ2-3, is as follows: GAGVSQSPSNKVTEKGKDVELRCDPISGHTALYWYRQSLGQGLEFLIYFQGNSAPDKSGLPSDRFSAERTGGSVSTLTIQRTQQEDSAVYLCASSLDWTDTQYFGPGTRLTVL.

CDR3 residues: CASSDRATNEKLFF. CDR3 in DNA: TGTGCCAGCAGTGACAGGGCAACTAATGAAAAACTGTTTTTT. The rearrangement links TRBV28 to TRBJ1-4; 7 bases are a match to TRBD1. This CDR3 comprises 14 residues. The germline gives CDR1 MDHEN, CDR2 SYDVKM. V shed 5 bases, J shed 0 bases, and the junction held 0 bases outside the gene matches.

The V and J genes are TRBV5-1 and TRBJ2-5; 9 bases are shared with TRBD2. The CDR3 contains 17 residues. Germline V gene lookup returns CDR1 SGHRS and CDR2 YFSETQ. J gave up 4 bases and V 0 bases, and 10 bases lay outside the gene matches. This chain's CDR3 is CASSLALVAGEGETQYF. The CDR3 DNA follows: TGCGCCAGCAGCTTGGCCTTAGTAGCGGGGGAAGGAGAGACCCAGTACTTC.

This chain joins TRBV15 and TRBJ2-5, with D possibly being TRBD2 (6 bases). The germline gives CDR1 LNHNV, CDR2 YYDKDF (reference sequence). This CDR3 has 15 amino acids. Trimming cost V 7 bases and J 1 base, with 16 bases left between them. For the CDR3, the DNA is TGTGCCACCACCCCTCTGGGGGACTTCCAAGAGACCCAGTACTTC. This gives the protein CATTPLGDFQETQYF.

The gene calls are TRBV4-1 and TRBJ1-1; 8 bases agree with TRBD1. Trimming at V came to 4 bases and at J to 6 bases, leaving 13 bases not matched to a gene. The germline V gene encodes CDR1 MGHRA and CDR2 YSYEKL. The CDR3 runs 16 residues. CDR3 in amino acids: CASSPGRNRGSSEAFF. In DNA, the CDR3 is TGCGCCAGCAGCCCAGGCCGGAACAGGGGGAGCTCTGAAGCTTTCTTT.

The chain couples TRBV4-3 to TRBJ1-3; possible D gene TRBD1, 6 bases. Germline CDR1 LGHNA, CDR2 YSLEER. The V end was cut by 1 base, the J end by 4 bases, with 14 bases between. The CDR3 extends over 16 amino acids. CDR3 in DNA: TGCGCCAGCAGCCAAGCAGCCCGGGGGGCCGGAAACACCATATATTTT. Translation: CASSQAARGAGNTIYF.

This clone was observed a few times. The same CDR3 can be traced to other DNA sequences in this sample. The V gene is TRBV27, the J gene TRBJ1-1; D remains unclear. The CDR3 spans 13 residues. V lost 0 bases to trimming and J lost 1 base, with 3 bases between them. Germline V CDR1 and CDR2: MNHEY, SMNVEV (reference sequence). DNA of the CDR3: TGTGCCAGCAGTTTATCTCGGAACACTGAAGCTTTCTTT. This encodes CASSLSRNTEAFF.

DNA of the CDR3: TGTGCCAGCAGCTTAGATACGGGAAAACTGTTTTTT. Its translation: CASSLDTGKLFF. This chain links TRBV7-9 with TRBJ1-4; D is undetermined. The CDR3 extends over 12 amino acids. Trimming stripped 1 base from V and 10 bases from J, with 7 bases between. Germline V gene lookup returns CDR1 SEHNR and CDR2 FQNEAQ (reference sequence).

V gene TRBV5-1 combines with J gene TRBJ2-1, with 8 bases fitting TRBD1. This CDR3 has 14 amino acids. Germline values: CDR1 SGHRS, CDR2 YFSETQ. V gave up 4 bases and J gave up 5 bases; unmatched junction bases: 5. The CDR3 region has the DNA TGCGCCAGCAGCCCTGGACAGGGACACAATGAGCAGTTCTTC. Its translation is CASSPGQGHNEQFF.

J is TRBJ2-7 and V is TRBV4-2; D is possibly TRBD2 (5 bases). The CDR3 is made up of 14 amino acids. Trimming cost V 2 bases and J 2 bases, with 10 bases left between them. Germline values: CDR1 LGHNA, CDR2 YNFKEQ. The CDR3 loop is CASSQTDGAYEQYF. DNA for the CDR3: TGTGCCAGCAGCCAAACCGACGGGGCCTACGAGCAGTACTTC.

V gene TRBV3-1 (or the pseudogene TRBV3-2) combines with J gene TRBJ1-6; D unresolved. Germline V CDR1 and CDR2: LGHDT, YNNKEL (reference sequence). The germline V and J ends were trimmed by 1 base and 9 bases, with 7 bases remaining between them. This CDR3 comprises 13 residues. The DNA of the CDR3 is TGTGCCAGCAGCCAAGTACGGGGTTCACCCCTCCACTTT. Protein: CASSQVRGSPLHF.

The chain carries TRBV25-1 and TRBJ1-1; unclear D gene. CDR1 is MGHDK, CDR2 SYGVNS, per germline. The CDR3 is 13 residues long. V lost 3 bases and J 5 bases, leaving 10 bases between the germline ends. The CDR3 spells CASSDPAGTEAFF. The CDR3 region has the DNA TGTGCCAGCAGTGATCCGGCGGGGACTGAAGCTTTCTTT.

The chain uses TRBV5-5 and TRBJ2-6; D gene uncertain. Germline-derived CDR1 and CDR2 are SGHKS and YYEKEE (reference sequence). This CDR3 region has 15 residues. The V and J ends lost 1 base and 2 bases respectively, with 7 bases between them. In nucleotides, the CDR3 is TGTGCCAGCAGCTTGAGAGATACTGGGGCCAACGTCCTGACTTTC. Its protein product is CASSLRDTGANVLTF.

This rearrangement joins TRBV7-9 to TRBJ1-1, with D possibly matching TRBD1 (6 bases). This CDR3 has 14 residues. V shed 5 bases and J shed 4 bases, with 14 bases lying between them. Germline V gene sequence: CDR1 SEHNR, CDR2 FQNEAQ (reference sequence). CDR3 residues: CASSPWEGGTEAFF. The CDR3 region has the DNA TGTGCCAGCAGCCCTTGGGAGGGGGGCACTGAAGCTTTCTTT.

This chain joins TRBV5-6 and TRBJ1-6; 8 positions match TRBD1. CDR3 length: 18 amino acids. The V segment lost 3 bases and the J segment 5 bases; nucleotides outside the gene matches: 13. Germline values: CDR1 SGHDT, CDR2 YYEEEE. In DNA form, the CDR3 reads TGTGCCAGCAGCTCCCTGGGCAGGGGGCTTCGCGATAATTCACCCCTCCACTTT. The encoded protein is CASSSLGRGLRDNSPLHF.

This clone was recorded once. This chain connects TRBV3-1 (or the pseudogene TRBV3-2) to TRBJ2-6; 8 nucleotides match TRBD2. The CDR3 spans 21 residues. Per the germline V gene, CDR1 is LGHDT and CDR2 is YNNKEL (reference sequence). V gave up 3 bases and J gave up 0 bases; unmatched junction bases: 16. The CDR3 nucleotides are TGTGCCAGCAGCCACCGCACCAGGCTTAGCGGGGTTGTCTCTGGGGCCAACGTCCTGACTTTC. Translating gives CASSHRTRLSGVVSGANVLTF.

The chain has TRBV30 and TRBJ2-1, with TRBD2 matching 10 bases. The CDR3 length is 18 residues. Germline CDR1 and CDR2: GTSNPN and SVGIG (reference sequence). The junction had 19 bases not matched to a gene; V was cut back by 7 bases and J by 4 bases. The DNA of the CDR3 is TGTGCCTCCAAACCGAGGACTAGCGGAAGGGGATCGTACAATGAGCAGTTCTTC. Its translation: CASKPRTSGRGSYNEQFF.

The CDR3: CASSLMRSVAFGELFF. DNA of the CDR3: TGTGCCAGCAGCTTAATGAGATCGGTCGCATTTGGGGAGCTGTTTTTT. This chain joins TRBV11-2 and TRBJ2-2; no clear D. The CDR3 runs 16 residues. Germline lookup yields CDR1 SGHAT and CDR2 FQNNGV. Trimming removed 2 bases from V and 8 bases from J, with 18 bases in between.

The chain uses TRBV19 and TRBJ2-3, with 11 bases fitting TRBD2. Losses at the gene ends were 6 bases for V and 4 bases for J; bases not matched to a gene: 3. CDR3 length equals 14 residues. CDR1 and CDR2 (germline): LNHDA, SQIVND (reference sequence). CDR3 sequence reads: CASSTSGSSDTQYF. Here the CDR3 DNA reads TGTGCCAGTAGCACTAGCGGGAGTTCAGATACGCAGTATTTT.

The CDR3: CASSRGQGYTDTQYF. The CDR3, as DNA: TGTGCCAGCAGCCGCGGACAGGGATACACAGATACGCAGTATTTT. V gene TRBV6-5 combines with J gene TRBJ2-3; 8 bases fit TRBD1. CDR3 length: 15 residues. V shed 6 bases and J 2 bases; nucleotides not matched to a gene: 7. From germline, CDR1 is MNHEY and CDR2 SVGAGI.